A selection of T cell receptor beta chains follows, all from one sample in a study of Ad26.COV2.S vaccination and SARS-CoV-2 variants. Libraries were prepared by immunoSEQ multiplex PCR; TCRdb keeps only in-frame clonotypes and omits some of them. This table has over 400,000 clones, around 91% appearing once. This sample comprised peripheral blood, obtained in a trial of Ad26.COV2.S vaccine versus placebo. The source of these receptors is a person aged 18-65 years who received the Ad26.COV2.S COVID-19 vaccine or a placebo. CDR3s include the opening cysteine and the closing phenylalanine or tryptophan. Fields, in order: J gene, D gene, clone size, V gene, CDR3 DNA, CDR3 protein. A D gene is named only where the DNA matches it firmly. Clone size is stated in some rows and not others, as once, few, many or a class when expanded.

J gene: TRBJ1-1; D gene: TRBD1; clone size: .; V gene: TRBV11-2; CDR3 DNA: TGTGCCAGCAGCTTAGGGGGACAGGGAAGCGACACTGAAGCTTTCTTT; CDR3 protein: CASSLGGQGSDTEAFF
J gene: TRBJ2-7; D gene: .; clone size: .; V gene: TRBV13; CDR3 DNA: TGTGCCAGCAGCCGTCCGAGAAGCTCCGAGCAGTACTTC; CDR3 protein: CASSRPRSSEQYF
J gene: TRBJ2-5; D gene: .; clone size: .; V gene: TRBV14; CDR3 DNA: TGTGCCAGCAGCCATCGGCGGGGGCTGGAGACCCAGTACTTC; CDR3 protein: CASSHRRGLETQYF
J gene: TRBJ2-3; D gene: .; clone size: .; V gene: TRBV27; CDR3 DNA: TGTGCCAGCAGAGGGACTCGCACAGATACGCAGTATTTT; CDR3 protein: CASRGTRTDTQYF
J gene: TRBJ2-7; D gene: TRBD2; clone size: once; V gene: TRBV10-3; CDR3 DNA: TGTGCCATCAGACCCGGACTAGCTAGCGAGCAGTACTTC; CDR3 protein: CAIRPGLASEQYF
J gene: TRBJ1-5; D gene: .; clone size: .; V gene: TRBV9; CDR3 DNA: TGTGCCAGCAGCGTAGACAGCACTATCAATCAGCCCCAGCATTTT; CDR3 protein: CASSVDSTINQPQHF
J gene: TRBJ1-5; D gene: .; clone size: few; V gene: TRBV30; CDR3 DNA: TGTGCCTGGAGTGGTTCGGGGTCACGACAGCCCCAGCATTTT; CDR3 protein: CAWSGSGSRQPQHF
J gene: TRBJ1-6; D gene: .; clone size: .; V gene: TRBV7-3; CDR3 DNA: TGTGCCAGCAGCTTAAAAGGGGACGGGCGACTTAATTCACCCCTCCACTTT; CDR3 protein: CASSLKGDGRLNSPLHF
J gene: TRBJ2-1; D gene: TRBD2; clone size: .; V gene: TRBV4-2; CDR3 DNA: TGTGCCAGCAGCCCATTTGCGGGAGACAATGAGCAGTTCTTC; CDR3 protein: CASSPFAGDNEQFF
J gene: TRBJ2-7; D gene: TRBD2; clone size: .; V gene: TRBV9; CDR3 DNA: TGTGCCAGCAGCGGGGGAGCGGGAGAGGTTTACGAGCAGTACTTC; CDR3 protein: CASSGGAGEVYEQYF
J gene: TRBJ2-5; D gene: .; clone size: .; V gene: TRBV7-2; CDR3 DNA: TGTGCCAGCAGCTTAAGTGGAGGGATGCAAGAGACCCAGTACTTC; CDR3 protein: CASSLSGGMQETQYF
J gene: TRBJ1-2; D gene: .; clone size: .; V gene: TRBV28; CDR3 DNA: TGTGCCAGCAGGACCGGCGGGGGGAGTGGGGGCTACACCTTC; CDR3 protein: CASRTGGGSGGYTF
J gene: TRBJ2-2; D gene: .; clone size: .; V gene: TRBV12-3/TRBV12-4; CDR3 DNA: TGTGCCAGCAGCCTCACGTCCGGGGAGCTGTTTTTT; CDR3 protein: CASSLTSGELFF
J gene: TRBJ2-7; D gene: TRBD1; clone size: few; V gene: TRBV27; CDR3 DNA: TGTGCCAGCAGTCTACAGGGGGGAAACTACGAGCAGTACTTC; CDR3 protein: CASSLQGGNYEQYF
J gene: TRBJ2-1; D gene: TRBD2; clone size: .; V gene: TRBV5-4; CDR3 DNA: TGTGCCAGCAGCCGGACTAGCGGAAGGAATGAGCAGTTCTTC; CDR3 protein: CASSRTSGRNEQFF
J gene: TRBJ2-5; D gene: TRBD2; clone size: .; V gene: TRBV7-2; CDR3 DNA: TGTGCCAGCAGCCGGGACTATCAGAAAGAGACCCAGTACTTC; CDR3 protein: CASSRDYQKETQYF
J gene: TRBJ2-3; D gene: TRBD2; clone size: .; V gene: TRBV28; CDR3 DNA: TGTGCCAGCAGTCGAGGACTAGCGGGAGCAGGTACGCAGTATTTT; CDR3 protein: CASSRGLAGAGTQYF
J gene: TRBJ2-7; D gene: .; clone size: .; V gene: TRBV11-2; CDR3 DNA: TGTGCCAGCAGCTTTCTTACCTTACTGGCCGAGCAGTACTTC; CDR3 protein: CASSFLTLLAEQYF
J gene: TRBJ2-7; D gene: .; clone size: .; V gene: TRBV5-6; CDR3 DNA: TGTGCCAGCAGCTTGAAGTACAGGGCGACCTACGAGCAGTACTTC; CDR3 protein: CASSLKYRATYEQYF
J gene: TRBJ2-7; D gene: .; clone size: .; V gene: TRBV2; CDR3 DNA: TGTGCCAGCAGTGTAGACCCGACGGAGGACGAGCAGTACTTC; CDR3 protein: CASSVDPTEDEQYF
J gene: TRBJ1-4; D gene: .; clone size: .; V gene: TRBV5-6; CDR3 DNA: TGTGCCAGCAGCTCGGCCACGGCGCGGACTAATGAAAAACTGTTTTTT; CDR3 protein: CASSSATARTNEKLFF
J gene: TRBJ2-3; D gene: .; clone size: .; V gene: TRBV7-3; CDR3 DNA: TGTGCCAGCACCCGGGGGCATACGCAGTATTTT; CDR3 protein: CASTRGHTQYF
J gene: TRBJ2-1; D gene: TRBD1; clone size: .; V gene: TRBV5-4; CDR3 DNA: TGTGCCAGCAGCCCCGGGACAGGGGGCCCTGAGCAGTTCTTC; CDR3 protein: CASSPGTGGPEQFF
J gene: TRBJ2-7; D gene: .; clone size: once; V gene: TRBV29-1; CDR3 DNA: TGCAGCGTTGGCAGGGTCGGCGAGCAGTACTTC; CDR3 protein: CSVGRVGEQYF
J gene: TRBJ1-2; D gene: .; clone size: .; V gene: TRBV7-2; CDR3 DNA: TGTGCCAGCAGCTTAAACAGTCGGGCTAACTATGGCTACACCTTC; CDR3 protein: CASSLNSRANYGYTF
J gene: TRBJ2-1; D gene: .; clone size: .; V gene: TRBV5-1; CDR3 DNA: TGCGCCAGCCGGGACGGAGGGATCTACAATGAGCAGTTCTTC; CDR3 protein: CASRDGGIYNEQFF
J gene: TRBJ2-7; D gene: .; clone size: .; V gene: TRBV18; CDR3 DNA: TGTGCCAGCTCCCCGCGGGACCTTCCCTACGAGCAGTACTTC; CDR3 protein: CASSPRDLPYEQYF
J gene: TRBJ2-3; D gene: .; clone size: .; V gene: TRBV7-8; CDR3 DNA: TGTGCCAGCAGCTTTATGGGGAGGAAGATTGGAGATACGCAGTATTTT; CDR3 protein: CASSFMGRKIGDTQYF
J gene: TRBJ1-1; D gene: .; clone size: .; V gene: TRBV27; CDR3 DNA: TGTGCCAGCAGTTTATTTCCGGGGGCGGAGAACACTGAAGCTTTCTTT; CDR3 protein: CASSLFPGAENTEAFF